This T cell receptor beta chain is from a study of blood T cell repertoires in COVID-19. As for the study in general: Acute-phase and convalescent COVID-19 samples originated in the United States, Italy and Spain.

Participants were placed into cohorts based on the clinical history they reported. It was within 2 weeks before study entry that exposed participants met a COVID-19 case. Generated by immunoSEQ multiplex PCR, the TCRdb table keeps only in-frame clones and is missing some. The repertoire consists of about 150,000 clones, with over 70% occurring once and the leading ten covering roughly 4.9%. CDR1 is KGHDR and CDR2 is SFDVKD in the germline V gene. V dropped 4 bases and J dropped 4; count of bases not matched to a gene: 9. CDR3 size: 16 residues. The sequenced sample consisted of PBMCs or T cells enriched from blood (not recorded which). The rearrangement joins TRBV24-1 to TRBJ1-2, with 9 bases fitting TRBD1. The sequence derives from a man between 65 and 80 years old who had been exposed to COVID-19. The CDR3 DNA sequence: TGTGCCACCAGTGACCTCAGGACAGGGGACCTCTATGGCTACACCTTC. Translation gives CATSDLRTGDLYGYTF.